This section outlines one T cell receptor beta chain sequence together with its context. Its antigen is as yet unknown. The sample comes from a study of tumor-infiltrating lymphocytes in primary liver carcinoma. Across the study: Ages ranged from 30 to 69, with HCC or mixed HCC-cholangiocarcinoma. Study-wide results and caveats: Tumor region pairs overlapped more than did tumor-adjacent and tumor-blood pairs.

A primer in the constant region served to generate TCR beta cDNA from 450 to 600 ng of total RNA. Each TCR beta library was derived from three nested multiplex PCR rounds that employed slightly modified ARM-PCR. TRBV1-TRBV30 forward and Cbeta reverse primers drove the first two approximately 10-cycle rounds. TCRdb redid the calling of the multiplex PCR reads with MiXCR, one entry per CDR3 protein. The sample lists approximately 300,000 distinct CDR3 sequences; about 62% were seen once. RNA was extracted from whole blood without cell sorting, alongside germline DNA. The patients carried chronic HBV infection and had received no treatment. The CDR3 length is 14 residues. Germline-derived CDR1 and CDR2 are MNHNY and SVGAGI (reference sequence). The V and J ends lost 6 bases and 3 bases respectively, with 14 bases between them.

The chain recombines TRBV6-6 with TRBJ2-5; possibly TRBD2 for D (6 bases). The source of this sequence is a man aged 40-49 years with primary liver carcinoma and hepatitis B virus infection. Sequenced material: peripheral blood. The CDR3 nucleotides are TGTGCCAGCAGCCAGACTAGGAAAAAAGAGACCCAGTACTTC. As protein: CASSQTRKKETQYF.